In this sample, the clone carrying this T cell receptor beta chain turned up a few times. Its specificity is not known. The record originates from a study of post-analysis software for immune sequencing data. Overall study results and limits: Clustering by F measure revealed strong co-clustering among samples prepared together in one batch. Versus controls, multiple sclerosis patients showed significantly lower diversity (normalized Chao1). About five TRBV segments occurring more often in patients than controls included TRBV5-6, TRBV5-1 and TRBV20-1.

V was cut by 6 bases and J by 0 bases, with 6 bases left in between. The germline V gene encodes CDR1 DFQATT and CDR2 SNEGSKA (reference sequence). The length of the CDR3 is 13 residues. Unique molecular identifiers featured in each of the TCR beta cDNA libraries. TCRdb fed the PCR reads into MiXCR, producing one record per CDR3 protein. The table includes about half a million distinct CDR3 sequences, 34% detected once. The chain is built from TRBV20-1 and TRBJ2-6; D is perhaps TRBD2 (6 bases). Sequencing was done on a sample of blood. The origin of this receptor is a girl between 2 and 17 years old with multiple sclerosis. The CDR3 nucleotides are TGCAGTGCGGGAGGCTCTGGGGCCAACGTCCTGACTTTC. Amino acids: CSAGGSGANVLTF.